This T cell receptor beta chain was captured in a study of control samples from healthy donors and cancer patients. Sequencing was performed with immunoSEQ multiplex PCR; in TCRdb, only in-frame clones are kept and a portion is missing. The sample records some 100,000 clones, approximately 90% being singletons. The CDR3 is 13 residues long. The V gene end was trimmed by 5 bases and the J gene end by 5 bases; junction bases not matched to a gene: 5. Germline CDR1 and CDR2: SEHNR and FQNEAQ (reference sequence). V usage is TRBV7-9 and J usage is TRBJ1-2; 7 bases map to TRBD1. Sequencing was carried out using blood. The origin of this receptor is a human donor in good health. The donor label of this sample is uncertain. This CDR3 reads CASSPGTEYGYTF. The CDR3 DNA is TGTGCCAGCAGCCCTGGGACAGAGTATGGCTACACCTTC.